This T cell receptor beta chain was sequenced during a study of shared clonotypes between healthy human individuals. Looking at the study overall: Every donor yielded three CD4 naive, three CD4 memory, two CD8 naive and one CD8 memory plate.

The table came from immunoSEQ multiplex PCR; TCRdb's copy has only in-frame clones and leaves some out. The data contain nearly 750,000 clones, over 55% of them seen just once; the ten biggest clones take up about 1.8%. The CDR3 consists of 12 residues. V shed 0 bases and J shed 8 bases, with 5 bases lying between them. Germline V gene lookup returns CDR1 LNHNV and CDR2 YYDKDF (reference sequence). Study-wide results and limits: Sampling involved blood alone; tissue repertoires likely differ.

Naive CD4+ cells were CD45RA-selected; the remaining cells were memory. In the case of this clone: Its cognate antigen is unknown.

The chain combines TRBV15 with TRBJ2-1; D gene unclear. The clonotype was recovered from a woman between 25 and 40 years old in good health. What was sequenced was memory CD4+ T cells sorted from blood. Stated subset: CD45RA-negative fraction. CDR3 in amino acids: CATSRDIYEQFF. The CDR3 coding sequence is TGTGCCACCAGCAGAGATATCTATGAGCAGTTCTTC.